The next 5 T cell receptor beta chains were all read from a single sample in a study of blood T cell repertoires in COVID-19. Assay used: immunoSEQ multiplex PCR; TCRdb lists only in-frame clones, some missing. Here the sample spans over 400,000 clones, about 85% being singletons. The sequenced sample consisted of PBMCs or T cells enriched from blood (not recorded which). Receptors originate from a woman in her sixties or seventies who had recovered from COVID-19.

The gene calls are TRBV5-1 and TRBJ2-7; 7 bases are a match to TRBD2. This CDR3 is 14 amino acids long. CDR1 and CDR2 (germline): SGHRS, YFSETQ. The junction had 3 bases not matched to a gene; V was cut back by 3 bases and J by 0 bases. The CDR3 spells CASSYGGSSYEQYF. Written as DNA, the CDR3 is TGCGCCAGCAGCTACGGGGGGAGCTCCTACGAGCAGTACTTC.

This clone was counted once. The chain joins TRBV2 to TRBJ2-4, with 12 bases matching TRBD2. Germline trimming cut 10 bases from V and 8 bases from J; bases unmatched to any gene: 12. CDR1 and CDR2 from the germline V gene are SNHLY and FYNNEI. The CDR3 is 15 residues long. The CDR3 nucleotides read TGTGCCACCAGCCCTGGGACTAGCGGGTTGTACATTCAGTACTTC. This codes for CATSPGTSGLYIQYF.

This chain connects TRBV18 to TRBJ2-2; D is perhaps TRBD2 (6 bases). V was clipped by 3 bases and J by 0 bases, with 14 bases between them. The CDR3 extends over 17 amino acids. CDR1 is KGHSH and CDR2 is LQKENI in the germline V gene. For the CDR3, the DNA is TGTGCCAGCTCACCCTCCTTGGGGAGGACGAACACCGGGGAGCTGTTTTTT. Translating it yields CASSPSLGRTNTGELFF.

The chain employs TRBV2 and TRBJ2-2; tentative D call: TRBD2 (5 bases). Deletions cut 6 bases from V and 1 base from J, with 9 bases between. This CDR3 has 14 amino acids. Germline CDR1 reads SNHLY; CDR2 reads FYNNEI. DNA of the CDR3: TGTGCCAGCAGCGGGGTAGGGAACACCGGGGAGCTGTTTTTT. This encodes CASSGVGNTGELFF.

The chain carries TRBV5-4 and TRBJ2-1, with D hard to call. Trimming pared 2 bases from V and 9 bases from J, leaving 15 bases between. Germline values: CDR1 SGHNT, CDR2 YYREEE (reference sequence). The CDR3 spans 14 residues. The CDR3 nucleotides are TGTGCCAGCAGCTTCGTAGCTCCGTCGGGTGAGCAGTTCTTC. This codes for CASSFVAPSGEQFF.